This T cell receptor (beta chain) was profiled in a study of cytotoxic CD8 clonotypes in ibrutinib-treated CLL. Broader study findings: Stable or contracted on treatment, public clonotypes were also uncommon. Clonality (at baseline) was higher than in age-matched healthy donors and tracked circulating CD8+ T-cell counts. Clonality was elevated at ibrutinib response and had returned toward baseline at progression.

On this clone itself: As yet, its antigen is unknown.

This table comes from immunoSEQ multiplex PCR, and its TCRdb copy is limited to in-frame clones, with some not included. The table records a few hundred thousand clones, almost 80% of them present only once. This clonotype was sampled from a human donor with chronic lymphocytic leukemia. The source was PBMCs, collected before ibrutinib treatment.

As DNA, the CDR3 is TGTGCCAGCAGTCAGGCTACAGGGGGATATACCGGGGAGCTGTTTTTT. It yields the protein CASSQATGGYTGELFF. V usage is TRBV4-2 and J usage is TRBJ2-2, with TRBD1 matching 8 bases. CDR1 LGHNA and CDR2 YNFKEQ come from the germline V gene. V trimming: 6 bases; J trimming: 5 bases; junction bases outside the gene matches: 11. This CDR3 is built from 16 residues.